Shown below are 10 T cell receptor beta chains from a single sample sequenced in a study of T cell responses to AZD1222 COVID-19 vaccine. Assay used: immunoSEQ multiplex PCR; TCRdb lists only in-frame clones, some missing. In the table there are about 120,000 clones, roughly 88% of which are singletons. This material consisted of peripheral blood, taken on day 0 of AZD1222 vaccination. The receptors were sampled from an adult in good health.

The rearrangement links TRBV18 to TRBJ2-3; D possibly corresponds to TRBD2 (5 bases). The ends were cut back, 3 bases at V and 8 bases at J, with 15 bases in the middle. Germline V gene sequence: CDR1 KGHSH, CDR2 LQKENI. The CDR3 covers 14 residues. CDR3 protein: CASSPSSVGGTQYF. For the CDR3, the DNA is TGTGCCAGCTCACCCTCCTCCGTTGGAGGTACGCAGTATTTT.

The genes are TRBV29-1 and TRBJ1-1, with no clear D. Germline values: CDR1 SQVTM, CDR2 ANQGSEA. The length of the CDR3 is 12 residues. Trimming took 4 bases from V and 3 from J, leaving 9 bases between them. CDR3 in DNA: TGCAGCGTTGGGGGATGGGACACTGAAGCTTTCTTT. Its protein product is CSVGGWDTEAFF.

The genes are TRBV7-8 and TRBJ1-4; D is undetermined. Germline lookup yields CDR1 SGHVS and CDR2 FQNEAQ. V dropped 0 bases and J dropped 3 bases, with 8 bases sitting between them. This CDR3 has 15 residues. As DNA, the CDR3 is TGTGCCAGCAGCTTAGCAAGGAGTGCTAATGAAAAACTGTTTTTT. Translated, it gives CASSLARSANEKLFF.

This rearrangement joins TRBV27 to TRBJ1-2, with D hard to call. Germline CDR1 reads MNHEY; CDR2 reads SMNVEV (reference sequence). V shed 0 bases and J shed 4 bases, with 15 bases lying between them. The CDR3 spans 16 residues. CDR3 loop: CASSLSGEGRIYGYTF. As DNA, the CDR3 is TGTGCCAGCAGTTTATCGGGTGAAGGGAGAATCTATGGCTACACCTTC.

This chain links TRBV29-1 with TRBJ1-2; 10 positions match TRBD1. V was pared by 6 bases and J by 3 bases, with 16 bases of the junction left unmatched. In germline, CDR1 is SQVTM, CDR2 ANQGSEA. The CDR3 totals 17 residues. CDR3 in DNA: TGCAGCGTCGTCCCGGGACAGGGGTCAGGACCTGACTATGGCTACACCTTC. Encoded protein: CSVVPGQGSGPDYGYTF.

The chain recombines TRBV3-1 (or the pseudogene TRBV3-2) with TRBJ2-5; D gene unclear. The CDR3 has 15 residues. Trimming removed 0 bases from V and 3 bases from J, with 11 bases in between. Germline lookup yields CDR1 LGHDT and CDR2 YNNKEL (reference sequence). The CDR3 coding sequence is TGTGCCAGCAGCCAAGATCTGGCAGGTGAAGAGACCCAGTACTTC. It yields the protein CASSQDLAGEETQYF.

The chain has TRBV5-6 and TRBJ2-7; TRBD1 matches at 7 bases. With 3 bases clipped from V and 5 bases from J, the junction kept 14 bases outside the gene matches. This CDR3 is built from 16 residues. Germline V CDR1 and CDR2: SGHDT, YYEEEE. The CDR3 sequence is CASSSPVKGASHEQYF. CDR3 DNA: TGTGCCAGCAGCTCTCCGGTGAAGGGGGCGAGCCACGAGCAGTACTTC.

CDR3 coding DNA: TGTGCCAGCAGCTTATATGAAGCTTTCTTT. Translating it yields CASSLYEAFF. V gene TRBV7-9 combines with J gene TRBJ1-1; D is unresolved. CDR3 length: 10 amino acids. V lost 2 bases to trimming and J lost 7 bases, with 2 bases between them. CDR1 and CDR2 from the germline V gene are SEHNR and FQNEAQ (reference sequence).

This clone was seen a single time. The chain employs TRBV7-3 and TRBJ2-2; D unclear. The CDR3 consists of 14 residues. Germline V gives CDR1 SGHTA, CDR2 FQGTGA. V was shortened by 5 bases and J by 1 base, with 8 bases between the two germline ends. As DNA, the CDR3 is TGTGCCAGCAGCCACGGACGGAACACCGGGGAGCTGTTTTTT. It encodes CASSHGRNTGELFF.

The CDR3 DNA follows: TGTGCCAGCAGCGCCCGGGACAGTAGCACAGATACGCAGTATTTT. Translation gives CASSARDSSTDTQYF. The chain is built from TRBV21-1 and TRBJ2-3; the table assigns TRBD1, which was not confirmed against the DNA. TRBV21-1 is listed as a pseudogene. The CDR3 consists of 15 residues.